One sample yielded the 14 T cell receptor beta chains listed below, sequenced in a study of cytomegalovirus exposure and HLA in healthy donors. Primers included in the PCR were 60 Vbeta and 13 Jbeta primers. Here immunoSEQ multiplex PCR was the method, and the copy in TCRdb shows in-frame clones only, minus some. The sample records 130,000 to 150,000 clones, 80% being singletons. The sample taken for sequencing was PBMCs. These receptors originate from a male donor in good health and CMV-seronegative.

This clone was counted once. The genes are TRBV7-9 and TRBJ1-2; 9 positions agree with TRBD1. Germline V gene data show CDR1 as SEHNR and CDR2 as FQNEAQ (reference sequence). V shed 5 bases and J 4 bases; nucleotides not matched to a gene: 2. The CDR3 is 13 residues long. CDR3 in amino acids: CASSLDRGYGYTF. For the CDR3, the DNA is TGTGCCAGCAGCCTGGACAGGGGCTATGGCTACACCTTC.

This chain links TRBV18 with TRBJ2-6, with a tentative D call TRBD2 (5 bases). Trimming stripped 5 bases from V and 2 bases from J, with 13 bases between. Germline V gives CDR1 KGHSH, CDR2 LQKENI. The CDR3 spans 16 residues. In nucleotides, the CDR3 is TGTGCCAGCTCAAAAGAGGGCGCGGCTGGGGCCAACGTCCTGACTTTC. The encoded protein is CASSKEGAAGANVLTF.

The rearrangement uses TRBV5-1 and TRBJ1-1; 8 bases fit TRBD1. The junction had 6 bases not matched to a gene; V was cut back by 2 bases and J by 6 bases. The CDR3 extends over 14 amino acids. Germline CDR1 reads SGHRS; CDR2 reads YFSETQ. As DNA, the CDR3 is TGCGCCAGCAGCTTTACAGGGGGAGGGGCTGAAGCTTTCTTT. Protein: CASSFTGGGAEAFF.

The V gene is TRBV7-9, the J gene TRBJ1-1; the D is unclear. This CDR3 region has 12 residues. Trimming removed 4 bases from V and 9 bases from J, with 12 bases in between. Germline V gene sequence: CDR1 SEHNR, CDR2 FQNEAQ (reference sequence). CDR3 in amino acids: CASSSSGMKAFF. The CDR3 bases are TGTGCCAGCAGCTCGTCCGGGATGAAAGCTTTCTTT.

The V and J genes are TRBV7-2 and TRBJ1-5, with D perhaps matching TRBD1 (6 bases). With 4 bases removed from V and 5 bases from J, the gap between germline ends came to 12 bases. This CDR3 is 14 amino acids long. The germline gives CDR1 SGHTA, CDR2 FQGNSA. This chain's CDR3 is CASSSTGGYQPQHF. In nucleotides, the CDR3 is TGTGCCAGCAGCTCGACAGGAGGCTATCAGCCCCAGCATTTT.

This chain uses TRBV19 with TRBJ2-5, with 8 positions matching TRBD1. V dropped 4 bases and J dropped 5; count of bases not matched to a gene: 9. The V gene's germline CDR1 is LNHDA and CDR2 SQIVND (reference sequence). The length of the CDR3 is 15 residues. CDR3 sequence (DNA): TGTGCCAGTAGTACCCAGCAGAGGACAGGGGAGACCCAGTACTTC. This codes for CASSTQQRTGETQYF.

The chain couples TRBV6-5 to TRBJ2-7; D is perhaps TRBD1 (5 bases). V was clipped by 3 bases and J by 2 bases, with 8 bases between them. Germline-derived CDR1 and CDR2 are MNHEY and SVGAGI. This CDR3 spans 13 amino acids. CDR3 amino acids: CASSYGAPYEQYF. CDR3 DNA: TGTGCCAGCAGTTATGGGGCGCCCTACGAGCAGTACTTC.

The rearrangement links TRBV5-6 to TRBJ1-1, with a tentative D call TRBD1 (6 bases). CDR1 and CDR2 (germline): SGHDT, YYEEEE. This CDR3 spans 14 amino acids. With 0 bases removed from V and 4 bases from J, the gap between germline ends came to 10 bases. In DNA form, the CDR3 reads TGTGCCAGCAGCTTGGGGGCAGGGGCCACTGAAGCTTTCTTT. It encodes CASSLGAGATEAFF.

This rearrangement joins TRBV6-6 to TRBJ2-2, with 7 bases identical to TRBD2. Germline lookup yields CDR1 MNHNY and CDR2 SVGAGI (reference sequence). The CDR3 extends over 14 amino acids. V trimming: 6 bases; J trimming: 9 bases; junction bases outside the gene matches: 10. This CDR3 reads CASRGGTTFRELFF. The CDR3 DNA sequence: TGTGCCAGCAGGGGGGGGACGACCTTTAGGGAGCTGTTTTTT.

The V and J genes are TRBV19 and TRBJ1-4; weak D call: TRBD1 (6 bases). The germline V and J ends were trimmed by 1 base and 2 bases, with 8 bases remaining between them. Germline V CDR1 and CDR2: LNHDA, SQIVND (reference sequence). The CDR3 has 15 amino acids. CDR3: CASSIATGTNEKLFF. The DNA of the CDR3 is TGTGCCAGTAGTATAGCAACAGGGACTAATGAAAAACTGTTTTTT.

The chain joins TRBV9 to TRBJ2-6; a weak D match, TRBD1 (5 bases). Germline CDR1 and CDR2: SGDLS and YYNGEE. V was shortened by 3 bases and J by 1 base, with 14 bases between the two germline ends. This CDR3 comprises 17 residues. The CDR3 nucleotides read TGTGCCAGCAGCGCCGACAGTTGGCTTTCTGGGGCCAACGTCCTGACTTTC. Protein product: CASSADSWLSGANVLTF.

The V call is TRBV19, the J call TRBJ1-1; 7 bases fit TRBD1. This CDR3 has 15 residues. Per germline, CDR1 LNHDA and CDR2 SQIVND (reference sequence). V lost 5 bases, J lost 7 bases, and 13 bases stayed unmatched. In DNA form, the CDR3 reads TGTGCCAGTAGTCCCCCTCAGACAGGGAACGGTGAAGCTTTCTTT. Translated, it gives CASSPPQTGNGEAFF.

In regard to this clone: A read error may produce the germline difference seen at one junction end. The CDR3 DNA follows: TGTTCCAGCAGCTCTAAAACCGGGACAGGGGATAACCCCTACGAGCAGTACTTC. This sequence encodes CSSSSKTGTGDNPYEQYF. The chain joins TRBV7-9 to TRBJ2-7; 10 bases are a match to TRBD1. The CDR3 contains 18 residues. From germline, CDR1 is SEHNR and CDR2 FQNEAQ (reference sequence).

The chain employs TRBV7-6 and TRBJ2-7; TRBD2 agrees at 11 bases. Germline V gene sequence: CDR1 SGHVS, CDR2 FNYEAQ. The CDR3 is 14 residues long. V was pared by 4 bases and J by 5 bases, with 4 bases of the junction left unmatched. CDR3 loop: CASSSIAGGNEQYF. Here the CDR3 DNA reads TGTGCCAGCAGCTCCATAGCGGGGGGGAACGAGCAGTACTTC.